These 9 T cell receptor beta chains were sequenced from one sample in a study of cytomegalovirus exposure and HLA in healthy donors. The PCR had 60 Vbeta and 13 Jbeta primers. Repertoires were generated with immunoSEQ multiplex PCR, while TCRdb's copy carries only in-frame clones and drops some. This sample has about 180,000 clones, with 75% to 85% found just once. Source material: PBMCs. Receptors originate from a man aged 18 to 30 in good health and CMV-seronegative.

This clone was counted only a few times. The genes are TRBV7-9 and TRBJ2-5; 11 nucleotides match TRBD2. The CDR3 runs 16 residues. Germline V gene data show CDR1 as SEHNR and CDR2 as FQNEAQ (reference sequence). Losses at the gene ends were 0 bases for V and 7 bases for J; bases not matched to a gene: 7. The CDR3 loop reads CASSLATSGTLGTQYF. CDR3 coding DNA: TGTGCCAGCAGCTTAGCGACTAGCGGGACTTTAGGGACCCAGTACTTC.

The V call is TRBV23-1, the J call TRBJ2-5, with TRBD2 matching over 9 bases. TRBV23-1 is annotated as an ORF whose role is uncertain. J lost 4 bases, V lost 8 bases, and 17 bases had no gene match. The CDR3 covers 17 residues. This chain's CDR3 is CASPQRFPSGIVETQYF. The CDR3 bases are TGCGCCAGCCCTCAGCGGTTCCCTAGCGGGATCGTAGAGACCCAGTACTTC.

V usage is TRBV28 and J usage is TRBJ2-1; 9 nucleotides line up with TRBD2. V lost 2 bases and J lost 7; bases outside the gene matches: 6. This CDR3 has 15 amino acids. Germline V gene data show CDR1 as MDHEN and CDR2 as SYDVKM. The CDR3 DNA follows: TGTGCCAGCAGTTTAGAGGCGGGAGGGGGGAATGAGCAGTTCTTC. Protein product: CASSLEAGGGNEQFF.

V and J are TRBV28 and TRBJ1-5, with D maybe TRBD1 (5 bases). V was clipped by 2 bases and J by 0 bases, with 17 bases between them. Germline V gene data show CDR1 as MDHEN and CDR2 as SYDVKM. The CDR3 has 18 amino acids. CDR3 sequence reads: CASSLPSARVHSNQPQHF. DNA of the CDR3: TGTGCCAGCAGTTTACCCTCAGCCAGGGTTCATAGCAATCAGCCCCAGCATTTT.

The sample holds a few counts of this clone. This sequence joins TRBV10-3 and TRBJ2-3; 8 bases match TRBD1. The CDR3 covers 15 residues. Germline V gene lookup returns CDR1 ENHRY and CDR2 SYGVKD. V lost 4 bases and J lost 3; bases outside the gene matches: 6. CDR3 in DNA: TGTGCCATCAGTGTACAGGGGGGAGGAACAGATACGCAGTATTTT. Protein product: CAISVQGGGTDTQYF.

This chain links TRBV15 with TRBJ1-1, with a tentative D call TRBD1 (5 bases). This CDR3 has 17 residues. Germline V gene data show CDR1 as LNHNV and CDR2 as YYDKDF (reference sequence). The V end lost 5 bases, the J end lost 5 bases, and 24 bases lay between the germline ends. CDR3 nucleotides: TGTGCCACCAGCGGTCTCTGGCAGTTAGGAGGGGAGACTGAAGCTTTCTTT. Translated, it gives CATSGLWQLGGETEAFF. The complete variable domain, with remaining parts taken from reference TRBV15 and TRBJ1-1, reads DAMVIQNPRYQVTQFGKPVTLSCSQTLNHNVMYWYQQKSSQAPKLLFHYYDKDFNNEADTPDNFQSRRPNTSFCFLDIRSPGLGDTAMYLCATSGLWQLGGETEAFFGQGTRLTVV.

The chain couples TRBV5-1 to TRBJ2-7, with D maybe TRBD1 (6 bases). The CDR3 sequence is 14 residues long. Germline-derived CDR1 and CDR2 are SGHRS and YFSETQ. Deletions cut 0 bases from V and 7 bases from J, with 14 bases between. CDR3 coding DNA: TGCGCCAGCAGCTTGGACAGGGCATTTGGTGAGCAGTACTTC. Translation: CASSLDRAFGEQYF.

The chain links TRBV5-1 to TRBJ2-7; no clear D. Germline V gene sequence: CDR1 SGHRS, CDR2 YFSETQ. Trimming cost V 0 bases and J 0 bases, with 22 bases left between them. The CDR3 is 19 residues long. CDR3 in amino acids: CASSLAVGEPSLSSYEQYF. In DNA, the CDR3 is TGCGCCAGCAGCTTGGCCGTCGGAGAGCCCTCCCTCAGCTCCTACGAGCAGTACTTC.

The chain recombines TRBV5-4 with TRBJ2-3, with 10 bases aligning to TRBD1. Germline V gene data show CDR1 as SGHNT and CDR2 as YYREEE (reference sequence). Trimming took 1 base from V and 6 from J; bases not matched to a gene: 8. CDR3 length: 16 residues. In nucleotides, the CDR3 is TGTGCCAGCAGCTTGCTCCCGGGACAGGGGAGCGATACGCAGTATTTT. Protein: CASSLLPGQGSDTQYF.